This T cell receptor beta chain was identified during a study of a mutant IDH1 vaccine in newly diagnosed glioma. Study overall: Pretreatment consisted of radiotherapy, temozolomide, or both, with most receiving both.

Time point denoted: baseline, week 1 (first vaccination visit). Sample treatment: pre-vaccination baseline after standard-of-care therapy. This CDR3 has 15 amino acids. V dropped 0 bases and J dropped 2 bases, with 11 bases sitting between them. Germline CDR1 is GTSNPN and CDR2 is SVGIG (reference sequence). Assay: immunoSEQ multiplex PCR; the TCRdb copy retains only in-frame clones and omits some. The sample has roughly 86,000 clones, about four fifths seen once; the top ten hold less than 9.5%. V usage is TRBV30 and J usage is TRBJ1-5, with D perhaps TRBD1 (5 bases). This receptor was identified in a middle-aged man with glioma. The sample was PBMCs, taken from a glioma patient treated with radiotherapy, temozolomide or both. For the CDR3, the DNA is TGTGCCTGGAGTGTCTGGGGGTCCGGCAATCAGCCCCAGCATTTT. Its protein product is CAWSVWGSGNQPQHF.